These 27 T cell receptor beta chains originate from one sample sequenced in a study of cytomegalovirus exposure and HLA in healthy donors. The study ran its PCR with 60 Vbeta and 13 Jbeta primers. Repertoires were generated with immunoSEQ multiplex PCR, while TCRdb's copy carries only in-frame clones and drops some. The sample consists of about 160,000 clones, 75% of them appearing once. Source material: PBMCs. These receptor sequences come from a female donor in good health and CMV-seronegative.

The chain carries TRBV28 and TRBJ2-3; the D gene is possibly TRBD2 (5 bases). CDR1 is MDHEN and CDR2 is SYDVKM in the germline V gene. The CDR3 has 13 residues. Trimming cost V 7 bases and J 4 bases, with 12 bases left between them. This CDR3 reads CASTTTRADTQYF. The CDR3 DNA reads TGTGCCAGCACCACCACTAGGGCAGATACGCAGTATTTT.

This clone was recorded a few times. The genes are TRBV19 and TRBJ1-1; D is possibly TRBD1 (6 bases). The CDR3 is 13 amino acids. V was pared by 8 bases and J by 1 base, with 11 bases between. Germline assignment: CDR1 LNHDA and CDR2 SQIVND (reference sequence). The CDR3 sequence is CASHTTGNTEAFF. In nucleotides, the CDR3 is TGTGCCAGTCACACGACAGGGAACACTGAAGCTTTCTTT.

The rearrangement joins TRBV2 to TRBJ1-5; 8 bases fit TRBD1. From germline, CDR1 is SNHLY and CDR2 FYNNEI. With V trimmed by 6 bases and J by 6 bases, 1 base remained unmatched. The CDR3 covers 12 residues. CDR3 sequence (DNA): TGTGCCAGCAGACAGGGGGGTCAGCCCCAGCATTTT. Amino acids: CASRQGGQPQHF.

The CDR3 DNA reads as TGTGCCAGCAGGGGAAGGGGGGGGCACACAGATACGCAGTATTTT. It specifies CASRGRGGHTDTQYF. The chain links TRBV2 to TRBJ2-3; D is possibly TRBD2 (7 bases). Germline assignment: CDR1 SNHLY and CDR2 FYNNEI. Trimming pared 6 bases from V and 2 bases from J, leaving 15 bases between. The CDR3 has 15 residues. Based on the CDR3 plus reference TRBV2 and TRBJ2-3, the full variable domain is EPEVTQTPSHQVTQMGQEVILRCVPISNHLYFYWYRQILGQKVEFLVSFYNNEISEKSEIFDDQFSVERPDGSNFTLKIRSTKLEDSAMYFCASRGRGGHTDTQYFGPGTRLTVL.

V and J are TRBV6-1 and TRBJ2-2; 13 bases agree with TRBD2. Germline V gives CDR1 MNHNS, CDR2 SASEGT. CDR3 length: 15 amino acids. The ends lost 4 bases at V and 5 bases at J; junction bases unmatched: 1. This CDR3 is CASSGLAGGTGELFF. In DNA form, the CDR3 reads TGTGCCAGCAGTGGACTAGCGGGAGGTACCGGGGAGCTGTTTTTT.

The CDR3 bases are TGTGCCAGCAGCCCACACCACCGCTACGAGCAGTACTTC. Translated: CASSPHHRYEQYF. The chain has TRBV14 and TRBJ2-7, with D unresolved. Trimming removed 4 bases from V and 3 bases from J, with 10 bases in between. CDR3 length equals 13 residues. Germline CDR1 SGHDN, CDR2 FVKESK.

This CDR3 is CASSLRVTNLRYNEQFF. CDR3 in DNA: TGTGCCAGCAGCTTACGGGTCACGAACCTCCGATACAATGAGCAGTTCTTC. The rearrangement joins TRBV11-2 to TRBJ2-1, with no clear D. Trimming stripped 2 bases from V and 4 bases from J, with 18 bases between. Germline-derived CDR1 and CDR2 are SGHAT and FQNNGV. The CDR3 is 17 residues long.

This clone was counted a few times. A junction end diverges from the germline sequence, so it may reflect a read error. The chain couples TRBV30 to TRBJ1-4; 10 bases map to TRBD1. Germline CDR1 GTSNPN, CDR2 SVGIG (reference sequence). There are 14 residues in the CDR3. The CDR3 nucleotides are TGTGCCTGCAGTGACAGGGGGCGAAATGAAAAACTGTTTTTT. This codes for CACSDRGRNEKLFF.

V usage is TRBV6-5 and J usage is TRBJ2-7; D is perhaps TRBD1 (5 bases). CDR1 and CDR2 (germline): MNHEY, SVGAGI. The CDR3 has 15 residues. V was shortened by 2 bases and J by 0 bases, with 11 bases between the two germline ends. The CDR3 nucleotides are TGTGCCAGCAGTTACGGCAGGGTGAGCTCCTACGAGCAGTACTTC. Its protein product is CASSYGRVSSYEQYF.

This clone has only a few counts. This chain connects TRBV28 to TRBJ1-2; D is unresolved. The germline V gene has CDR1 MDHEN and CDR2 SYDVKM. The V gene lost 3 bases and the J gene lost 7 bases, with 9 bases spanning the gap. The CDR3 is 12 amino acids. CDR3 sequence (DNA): TGTGCCAGCAGTTTTGAGTATGGTGGCTACACCTTC. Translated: CASSFEYGGYTF.

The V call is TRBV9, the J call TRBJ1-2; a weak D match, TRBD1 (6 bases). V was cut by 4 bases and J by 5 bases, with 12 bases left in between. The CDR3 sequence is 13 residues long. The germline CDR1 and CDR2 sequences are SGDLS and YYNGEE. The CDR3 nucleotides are TGTGCCAGCAGCCCTAATACAGGGTATGGCTACACCTTC. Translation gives CASSPNTGYGYTF.

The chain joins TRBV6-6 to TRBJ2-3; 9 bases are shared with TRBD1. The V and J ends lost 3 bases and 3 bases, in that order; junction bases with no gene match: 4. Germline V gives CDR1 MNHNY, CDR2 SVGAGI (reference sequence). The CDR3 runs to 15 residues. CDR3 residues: CASSYGTGRTDTQYF. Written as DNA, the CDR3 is TGTGCCAGCAGTTATGGGACAGGGAGGACAGATACGCAGTATTTT.

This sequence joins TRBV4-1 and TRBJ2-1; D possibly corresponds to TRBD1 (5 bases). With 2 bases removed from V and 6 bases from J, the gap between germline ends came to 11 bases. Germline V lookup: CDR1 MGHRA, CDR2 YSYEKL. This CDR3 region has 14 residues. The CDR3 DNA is TGCGCCAGCAGCCAACCGGACACCCGCAATGAGCAGTTCTTC. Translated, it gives CASSQPDTRNEQFF.

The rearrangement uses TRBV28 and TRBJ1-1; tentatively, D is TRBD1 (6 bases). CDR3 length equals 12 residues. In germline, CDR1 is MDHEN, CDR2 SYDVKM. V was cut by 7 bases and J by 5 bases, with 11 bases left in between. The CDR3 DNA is TGTGCCAGCACCCGGGGGGCGACTGAAGCTTTCTTT. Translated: CASTRGATEAFF.

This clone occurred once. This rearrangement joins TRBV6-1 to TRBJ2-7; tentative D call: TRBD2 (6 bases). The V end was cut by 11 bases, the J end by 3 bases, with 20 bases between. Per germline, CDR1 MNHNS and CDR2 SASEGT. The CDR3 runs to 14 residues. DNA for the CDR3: TGTGCCTGCCGCGCTGTCGGGAGAGTCTACGAGCAGTACTTC. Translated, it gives CACRAVGRVYEQYF.

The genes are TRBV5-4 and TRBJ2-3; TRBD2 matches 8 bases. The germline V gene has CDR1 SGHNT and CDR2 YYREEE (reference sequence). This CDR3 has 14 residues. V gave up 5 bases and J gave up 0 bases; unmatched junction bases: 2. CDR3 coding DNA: TGTGCCAGCAGGTCTAGCGGGAGCACAGATACGCAGTATTTT. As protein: CASRSSGSTDTQYF.

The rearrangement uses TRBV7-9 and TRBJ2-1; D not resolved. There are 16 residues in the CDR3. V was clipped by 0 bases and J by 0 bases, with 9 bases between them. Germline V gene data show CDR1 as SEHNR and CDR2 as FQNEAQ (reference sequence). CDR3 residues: CASSLAGSSSYNEQFF. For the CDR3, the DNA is TGTGCCAGCAGCTTAGCGGGTTCTAGCTCCTACAATGAGCAGTTCTTC.

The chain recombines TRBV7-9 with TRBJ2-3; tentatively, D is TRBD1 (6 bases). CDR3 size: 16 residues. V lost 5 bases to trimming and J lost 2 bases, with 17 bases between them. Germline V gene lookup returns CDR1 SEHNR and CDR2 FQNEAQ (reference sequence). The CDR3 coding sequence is TGTGCCAGCAGCCACCTAGGACAGAGCCTCACAGATACGCAGTATTTT. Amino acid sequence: CASSHLGQSLTDTQYF. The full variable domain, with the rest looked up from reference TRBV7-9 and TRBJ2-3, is DTGVSQNPRHKITKRGQNVTFRCDPISEHNRLYWYRQTLGQGPEFLTYFQNEAQLEKSRLLSDRFSAERPKGSFSTLEIQRTEQGDSAMYLCASSHLGQSLTDTQYFGPGTRLTVL.

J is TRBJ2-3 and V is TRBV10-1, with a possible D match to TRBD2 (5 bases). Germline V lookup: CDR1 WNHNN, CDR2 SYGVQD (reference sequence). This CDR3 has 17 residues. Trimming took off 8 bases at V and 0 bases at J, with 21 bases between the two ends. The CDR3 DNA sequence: TGCGCCAGCTCGAGAGGGAGCCAAATTACTAGCACAGATACGCAGTATTTT. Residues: CASSRGSQITSTDTQYF.

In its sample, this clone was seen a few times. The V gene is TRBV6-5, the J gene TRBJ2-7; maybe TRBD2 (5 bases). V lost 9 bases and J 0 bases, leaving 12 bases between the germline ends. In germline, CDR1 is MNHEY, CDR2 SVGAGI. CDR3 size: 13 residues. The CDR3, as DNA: TGTGCCAGTAACGGGGTCAGCTCCTACGAGCAGTACTTC. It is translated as CASNGVSSYEQYF.

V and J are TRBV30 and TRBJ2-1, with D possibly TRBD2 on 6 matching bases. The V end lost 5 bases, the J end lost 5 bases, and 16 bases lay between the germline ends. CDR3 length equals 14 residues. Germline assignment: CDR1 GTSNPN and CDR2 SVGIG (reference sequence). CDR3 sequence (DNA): TGTGCCTGGGAATATGGACTATATAACAATGAGCAGTTCTTC. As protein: CAWEYGLYNNEQFF.

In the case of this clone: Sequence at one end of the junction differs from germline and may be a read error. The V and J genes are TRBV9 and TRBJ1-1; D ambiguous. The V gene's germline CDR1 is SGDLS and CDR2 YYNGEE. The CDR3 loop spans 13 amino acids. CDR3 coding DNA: TGTGCCAGCAGCGCCCACGAAAGCACTGAAGCCTTCTTT. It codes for CASSAHESTEAFF.

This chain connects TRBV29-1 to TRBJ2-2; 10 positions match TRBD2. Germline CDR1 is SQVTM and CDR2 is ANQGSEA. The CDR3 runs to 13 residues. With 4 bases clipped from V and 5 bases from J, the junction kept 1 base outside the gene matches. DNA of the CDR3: TGCAGCGTTGGGGGACTAGCGACCGGGGAGCTGTTTTTT. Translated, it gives CSVGGLATGELFF.

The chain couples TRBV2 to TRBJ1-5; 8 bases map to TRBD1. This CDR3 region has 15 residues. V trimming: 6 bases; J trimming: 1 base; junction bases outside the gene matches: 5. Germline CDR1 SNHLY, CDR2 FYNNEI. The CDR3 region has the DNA TGTGCCAGCAGGATACAGGGGGTGAGCAATCAGCCCCAGCATTTT. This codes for CASRIQGVSNQPQHF.

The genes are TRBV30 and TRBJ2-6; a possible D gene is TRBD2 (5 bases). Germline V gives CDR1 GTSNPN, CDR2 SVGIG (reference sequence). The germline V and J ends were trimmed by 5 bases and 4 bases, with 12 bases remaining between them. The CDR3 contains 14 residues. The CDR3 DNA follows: TGTGCCTGGGCTGGCGGGCTGGGGGCCAACGTCCTGACTTTC. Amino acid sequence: CAWAGGLGANVLTF.

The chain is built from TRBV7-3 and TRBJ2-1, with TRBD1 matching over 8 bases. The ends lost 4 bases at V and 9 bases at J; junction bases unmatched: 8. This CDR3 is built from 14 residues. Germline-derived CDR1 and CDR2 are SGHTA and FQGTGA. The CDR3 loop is CASSSTPGTGEQFF. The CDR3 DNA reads TGTGCCAGCAGCTCCACGCCCGGGACAGGTGAGCAGTTCTTC.

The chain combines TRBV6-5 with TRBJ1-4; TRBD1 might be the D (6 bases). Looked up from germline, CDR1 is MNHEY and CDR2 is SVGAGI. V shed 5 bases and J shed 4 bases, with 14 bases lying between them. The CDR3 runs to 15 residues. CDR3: CASSQGKGYNEKLFF. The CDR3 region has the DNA TGTGCCAGCAGTCAGGGGAAAGGTTATAATGAAAAACTGTTTTTT.